This passage covers 6 T cell receptor beta chains from one sample sequenced in a study of beta chain features in type 1 diabetes. Sequenced material consisted of expressed TCRB transcripts (all of the isolated RNA was reverse transcribed). The assay was immunoSEQ multiplex PCR, and TCRdb's table has in-frame clones only and misses some. The sample includes about 150,000 clones, 8.5% to 14% of them seen just once. What was sequenced was central memory CD4+ T cells from blood. Every receptor here comes from a man in his late teens or twenties in good health.

V and J are TRBV6-5 and TRBJ1-2, with D tentatively TRBD1 (6 bases). The CDR3 sequence is 15 residues long. V gave up 6 bases and J gave up 1 base, with 15 bases separating them. Germline values: CDR1 MNHEY, CDR2 SVGAGI. In nucleotides, the CDR3 is TGTGCCAGCAGAAACAGGGTTGCCCATAACTATGGCTACACCTTC. Translated: CASRNRVAHNYGYTF.

This clone was seen ten or more times. The V and J genes are TRBV5-1 and TRBJ1-2; 7 positions agree with TRBD1. CDR3 size: 15 residues. Per germline, CDR1 SGHRS and CDR2 YFSETQ. V dropped 2 bases and J dropped 4; count of bases not matched to a gene: 8. Here the CDR3 DNA reads TGCGCCAGCAGCTTAGGGACAGCCAAGTCCTATGGCTACACCTTC. It is translated as CASSLGTAKSYGYTF.

This clone showed up just a few times. This chain uses TRBV6-1 with TRBJ2-1; D gene uncertain. V lost 2 bases and J lost 3, with 17 bases in between. The germline V gene has CDR1 MNHNS and CDR2 SASEGT. CDR3 length: 17 residues. The CDR3 here is CASSEMVSRGIYNEQFF. The CDR3 DNA reads as TGTGCCAGCAGTGAAATGGTTAGCCGCGGTATCTACAATGAGCAGTTCTTC.

The CDR3 loop reads CASSAPGALNSPLHF. For the CDR3, the DNA is TGTGCCAGCAGTGCCCCAGGGGCTCTTAATTCACCCCTCCACTTT. V usage is TRBV25-1 and J usage is TRBJ1-6; D perhaps matches TRBD1 (6 bases). Germline-derived CDR1 and CDR2 are MGHDK and SYGVNS. This CDR3 contains 15 residues. Trimming took 4 bases from V and 6 from J, leaving 13 bases between them.

This clone came up a few times. The rearrangement links TRBV4-1 to TRBJ2-1; possible D gene TRBD2, 5 bases. V shed 1 base and J shed 9 bases, with 7 bases lying between them. The CDR3 contains 12 residues. Germline CDR1 reads MGHRA; CDR2 reads YSYEKL. CDR3 in amino acids: CASSQVRGEQFF. The CDR3, as DNA: TGCGCCAGCAGCCAAGTTCGGGGTGAGCAGTTCTTC.

CDR3 nucleotides: TGTGCCAGCTCACCAAACGGGAACACCGGGGAGCTGTTTTTT. This translates into CASSPNGNTGELFF. The chain joins TRBV18 to TRBJ2-2, with no clear D. The CDR3 is 14 amino acids. Trimming cost V 2 bases and J 1 base, with 5 bases left between them. Germline V gene data show CDR1 as KGHSH and CDR2 as LQKENI.